Sequencing of this T cell receptor (beta chain) was carried out in a study of Ad26.COV2.S vaccination and SARS-CoV-2 variants. TCRdb keeps only in-frame clones here, not all; method: immunoSEQ multiplex PCR. In the table there are around 370,000 clones, roughly 94% of which are singletons. The CDR3 contains 12 residues. Germline CDR1 and CDR2: SEHNR and FQNEAQ (reference sequence). The V end lost 5 bases, the J end lost 6 bases, and 11 bases lay between the germline ends. With respect to this clone: Its cognate antigen is unknown.

Findings and limits, study-wide: Compared with placebo recipients, vaccine recipients had higher spike-specific TCR breadth. The breadth of spike-specific CD8+ and CD4+ T cell responses after vaccination was reportedly substantial. The TCR breadth and depth analyses may have produced an underestimate of total T cell responses. Non-spike TCR breadth showed similarity between vaccine and placebo recipients.

The receptor comes from a human donor who had recovered from COVID-19. The V and J genes are TRBV7-9 and TRBJ2-7; perhaps TRBD1 as D (6 bases). The source was peripheral blood, collected after recovery from COVID-19. Here the CDR3 DNA reads TGTGCCAGCAGCGACCTACAGGGCGAGCAGTACTTC. It yields the protein CASSDLQGEQYF.